Listed here are 24 T cell receptor beta chains from one sample, sequenced in a study of T cells in Graves' hyperthyroidism and ophthalmopathy. TCR beta CDR3 regions were amplified from RNA. Initially, a first-round RT-PCR of the TCR CDR3 employed the HTBI primer set. MiXCR was run by TCRdb on the multiplex PCR reads, yielding one entry per CDR3 protein. This table has roughly 400,000 distinct CDR3 sequences, about 14% appearing once. Specimen: blood. The receptors here all came from a man in his fifties or sixties with Graves' ophthalmopathy.

This clonotype was recorded many times. V is TRBV28 and J is TRBJ1-4; 7 bases align to TRBD1. Germline V gene data show CDR1 as MDHEN and CDR2 as SYDVKM. This CDR3 is 16 amino acids long. V trimming: 6 bases; J trimming: 11 bases; junction bases outside the gene matches: 18. The CDR3 sequence: CASSPTGTAGGGKLFF. The CDR3 DNA sequence: TGTGCCAGCAGCCCAACCGGGACAGCGGGGGGGGGGAAACTGTTTTTT. Complete variable domain (other parts from reference TRBV28 and TRBJ1-4): DVKVTQSSRYLVKRTGEKVFLECVQDMDHENMFWYRQDPGLGLRLIYFSYDVKMKEKGDIPEGYSVSREKKERFSLILESASTNQTSMYLCASSPTGTAGGGKLFFGSGTQLSVL.

This clonotype was counted only a few times. CDR3 residues: CASSPAIFGEQYF. In nucleotides, the CDR3 is TGTGCCAGCAGCCCAGCAATATTCGGCGAGCAGTACTTC. The V call is TRBV9, the J call TRBJ2-7, with D hard to call. This CDR3 region has 13 residues. Germline values: CDR1 SGDLS, CDR2 YYNGEE. The ends were cut back, 4 bases at V and 6 bases at J, with 14 bases in the middle.

This rearrangement joins TRBV4-1 to TRBJ1-2; D uncertain. Germline V gives CDR1 MGHRA, CDR2 YSYEKL. The length of the CDR3 is 16 residues. V lost 1 base and J 5 bases, leaving 17 bases between the germline ends. In DNA form, the CDR3 reads TGCGCCAGCAGCCAAGTTCCGGAGAATCAGCTATATGGCTACACCTTC. Translated, it gives CASSQVPENQLYGYTF.

Turning to this clonotype: One base away lies a much larger clone, so this may be a sequencing read error. The chain couples TRBV5-1 to TRBJ2-5, with no clear D. Looked up from germline, CDR1 is SGHRS and CDR2 is YFSETQ. The CDR3 runs to 13 residues. CDR3 nucleotide sequence: TGCACCAGCAGCTTGGTACCGGTCGAGACCCAGTACTTC. Translated, it gives CTSSLVPVETQYF.

This clonotype was counted ten times or more. J is TRBJ1-1 and V is TRBV7-3; tentative D call: TRBD1 (5 bases). V was shortened by 4 bases and J by 1 base, with 13 bases between the two germline ends. Germline V gives CDR1 SGHTA, CDR2 FQGTGA. CDR3 length: 15 amino acids. CDR3 nucleotide sequence: TGTGCCAGCAGCTCCACAGGTAAAAAGAACACTGAAGCTTTCTTT. This translates into CASSSTGKKNTEAFF.

The V gene is TRBV12-3 or TRBV12-4, the J gene TRBJ1-2; D ambiguous. The CDR3 consists of 11 residues. Trimming took 11 bases from V and 4 from J, leaving 11 bases between them. CDR3 nucleotide sequence: TGTGCCTGCCAGGCGGCCTATGGCTACACCTTC. This encodes CACQAAYGYTF.

This clonotype was observed at least ten times. V usage is TRBV6-2 or TRBV6-3 and J usage is TRBJ2-7; the D is unclear. Germline V gene lookup returns CDR1 MNHEY and CDR2 SVGEGT. This CDR3 region has 12 residues. V was clipped by 6 bases and J by 3 bases, with 9 bases between them. The chain's CDR3 is CASRLLSYEQYF. CDR3 DNA sequence: TGTGCCAGCAGACTTTTAAGCTACGAGCAGTACTTC.

Only a few counts were recorded for this clonotype. The chain joins TRBV5-1 to TRBJ2-1; 7 bases map to TRBD1. With 4 bases clipped from V and 6 bases from J, the junction kept 10 bases outside the gene matches. The CDR3 has 15 amino acids. The V gene's germline CDR1 is SGHRS and CDR2 YFSETQ. CDR3: CASSNRDRGPNEQFF. Here the CDR3 DNA reads TGCGCCAGCAGCAACCGGGACAGAGGCCCCAATGAGCAGTTCTTC.

In its sample, this clonotype was seen a few times. The V and J genes are TRBV19 and TRBJ1-4, with D possibly matching TRBD1 (6 bases). Germline V gene lookup returns CDR1 LNHDA and CDR2 SQIVND (reference sequence). Trimming pared 4 bases from V and 5 bases from J, leaving 17 bases between. This CDR3 has 16 residues. Written as DNA, the CDR3 is TGTGCCAGTAGTAGAACCCCGACAGGATTAAATGAAAAACTGTTTTTT. Residues: CASSRTPTGLNEKLFF.

This clonotype has a handful of counts. J is TRBJ2-3 and V is TRBV4-1; 9 positions agree with TRBD1. The CDR3 contains 20 residues. Germline CDR1 and CDR2: MGHRA and YSYEKL. Trimming at V came to 3 bases and at J to 4 bases, leaving 20 bases not matched to a gene. The CDR3 coding sequence is TGCGCCAGCAGCCATCCCCGGGACAGGGTTTTAGGCGGGAGTTCAGATACGCAGTATTTT. Translation: CASSHPRDRVLGGSSDTQYF.

The sample holds a few counts of this clonotype. This chain uses TRBV29-1 with TRBJ2-7; 8 bases fit TRBD1. Germline values: CDR1 SQVTM, CDR2 ANQGSEA. The CDR3 spans 12 residues. Trimming cost V 6 bases and J 4 bases; bases outside gene matches: 5. CDR3 loop: CSVSGTGYEQYF. The CDR3 DNA reads as TGCAGCGTGAGTGGGACAGGATACGAGCAGTACTTC.

This clonotype was observed many times. The genes are TRBV12-3 or TRBV12-4 and TRBJ2-1; D not certain. The V and J ends lost 6 bases and 8 bases respectively, with 8 bases between them. CDR3 length: 11 residues. The CDR3, as DNA: TGTGCCAGCAGGGCCGTCGATGAGCAGTTCTTC. This codes for CASRAVDEQFF.

The chain has TRBV6-1 and TRBJ2-3; D is uncertain. CDR3 length: 12 amino acids. Germline V CDR1 and CDR2: MNHNS, SASEGT. V was shortened by 2 bases and J by 5 bases, with 5 bases between the two germline ends. The DNA for the CDR3 is TGTGCCAGCAGTGAATTGAGAGATACGCAGTATTTT. Protein sequence: CASSELRDTQYF.

This sequence joins TRBV9 and TRBJ1-3, with no clear D. Deletions cut 2 bases from V and 0 bases from J, with 6 bases between. This CDR3 is 14 amino acids long. Germline-derived CDR1 and CDR2 are SGDLS and YYNGEE. The CDR3, as DNA: TGTGCCAGCAGCGTCGACCACTCTGGAAACACCATATATTTT. Its translation: CASSVDHSGNTIYF.

This clonotype was seen more than once but under ten times. This rearrangement joins TRBV7-2 to TRBJ2-1, with D possibly being TRBD2 (5 bases). The germline V gene has CDR1 SGHTA and CDR2 FQGNSA. The V end lost 5 bases, the J end lost 9 bases, and 14 bases lay between the germline ends. The CDR3 has 13 amino acids. In DNA form, the CDR3 reads TGTGCCAGCAGCCCAGCAGTCGGGGTTGAGCAGTTCTTC. It encodes CASSPAVGVEQFF.

This clonotype has more than one count but fewer than ten. V usage is TRBV11-2 and J usage is TRBJ2-7, with D tentatively TRBD2 (6 bases). Deletions cut 1 base from V and 0 bases from J, with 19 bases between. Germline loops: CDR1 SGHAT, CDR2 FQNNGV. This CDR3 spans 18 amino acids. Written as DNA, the CDR3 is TGTGCCAGCAGCTTAGCCCCAAGCAGTCGGGGGAGCTCCTACGAGCAGTACTTC. Amino acid sequence: CASSLAPSSRGSSYEQYF.

This sequence joins TRBV25-1 and TRBJ2-2, with TRBD2 matching 7 bases. J lost 5 bases, V lost 6 bases, and 9 bases had no gene match. Germline V CDR1 and CDR2: MGHDK, SYGVNS. CDR3 length: 15 amino acids. The DNA of the CDR3 is TGTGCCAGCAGCAATAGGGAGGGTCGGACCGGGGAGCTGTTTTTT. Residues: CASSNREGRTGELFF.

The V and J genes are TRBV6-1 and TRBJ2-3, with D hard to call. Trimming took 5 bases from V and 5 from J, leaving 8 bases between them. The CDR3 spans 12 residues. CDR1 MNHNS and CDR2 SASEGT come from the germline V gene. In DNA, the CDR3 is TGTGCCAGCAGTCTTCCGGAAGATACGCAGTATTTT. Protein: CASSLPEDTQYF.

There are many counts of this clonotype. This chain joins TRBV18 and TRBJ2-5, with 9 positions matching TRBD2. Germline V lookup: CDR1 KGHSH, CDR2 LQKENI. V gave up 3 bases and J gave up 2 bases; unmatched junction bases: 4. CDR3 size: 15 residues. Here the CDR3 DNA reads TGTGCCAGCTCACCGGATAGCGGGGGACAAGAGACCCAGTACTTC. Protein product: CASSPDSGGQETQYF.

Note on this clonotype: Mismatch with germline at one junction end may stem from a read error. V usage is TRBV7-3 and J usage is TRBJ2-2; either TRBD1 or TRBD2 may fit D (6 bases each). The CDR3 consists of 16 residues. Germline V CDR1 and CDR2: SGHTA, FQGTGA. CDR3: CASSSARGFRTGGLFF. DNA of the CDR3: TGTGCCAGCAGCTCAGCAAGGGGGTTCCGAACCGGGGGGCTGTTTTTT.

This clonotype was observed many times. This chain links TRBV5-5 with TRBJ2-3; 8 nucleotides align to TRBD2. The J segment lost 5 bases and the V segment lost 0 bases, leaving 2 bases of the junction unmatched. The CDR3 consists of 14 residues. Germline V gene sequence: CDR1 SGHKS, CDR2 YYEKEE (reference sequence). As DNA, the CDR3 is TGTGCCAGCAGCTTGGTCCGGGAGGGAGATACGCAGTATTTT. Translated: CASSLVREGDTQYF.

A few counts support this clonotype. This rearrangement joins TRBV6-4 to TRBJ2-1; no clear D. Germline CDR1 MRHNA, CDR2 SNTAGT. The CDR3 spans 13 residues. Trimming took 2 bases from V and 8 from J, leaving 10 bases between them. As DNA, the CDR3 is TGTGCCAGCAGTGACCCTCTTAATGATGAGCAGTTCTTC. Protein product: CASSDPLNDEQFF.

This clonotype was detected many times. This rearrangement joins TRBV11-2 to TRBJ1-1; D call uncertain. V was pared by 5 bases and J by 10 bases, with 17 bases between. Germline CDR1 reads SGHAT; CDR2 reads FQNNGV. This CDR3 region has 13 residues. CDR3: CASSDLGRIGAFF. The CDR3, as DNA: TGTGCCAGCAGCGACCTAGGGAGGATTGGAGCTTTCTTT.

The rearrangement links TRBV7-2 to TRBJ2-7, with 7 bases lining up with TRBD2. The CDR3 length is 15 residues. Losses at the gene ends were 1 base for V and 4 bases for J; bases not matched to a gene: 7. From germline, CDR1 is SGHTA and CDR2 FQGNSA. The CDR3 DNA follows: TGTGCCAGCAGCTTAGGTCCGGCGGGAGTTTACGAGCAGTACTTC. This gives the protein CASSLGPAGVYEQYF.